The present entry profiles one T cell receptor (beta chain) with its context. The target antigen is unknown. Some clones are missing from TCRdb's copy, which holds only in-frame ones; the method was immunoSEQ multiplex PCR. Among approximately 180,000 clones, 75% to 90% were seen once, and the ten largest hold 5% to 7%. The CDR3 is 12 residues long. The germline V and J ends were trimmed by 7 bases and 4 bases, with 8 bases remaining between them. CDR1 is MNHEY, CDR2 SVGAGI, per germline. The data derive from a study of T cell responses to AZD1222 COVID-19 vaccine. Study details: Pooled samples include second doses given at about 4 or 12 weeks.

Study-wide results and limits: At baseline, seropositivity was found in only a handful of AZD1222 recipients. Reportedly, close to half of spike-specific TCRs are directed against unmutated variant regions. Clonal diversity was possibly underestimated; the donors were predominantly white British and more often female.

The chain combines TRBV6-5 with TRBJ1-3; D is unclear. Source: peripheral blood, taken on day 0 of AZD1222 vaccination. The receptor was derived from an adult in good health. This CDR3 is CASNSAGNTIYF. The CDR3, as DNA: TGTGCCAGCAACTCTGCCGGAAACACCATATATTTT.